This T cell receptor beta chain originates from a study of cytomegalovirus exposure and HLA in healthy donors. The study, taken as a whole, reports: Reports showed the classifier diagnosing cytomegalovirus status with high specificity and sensitivity. Prediction of most subjects' HLA-A and HLA-B alleles by TCR beta sequences was reportedly accurate. Overall, around 150 TCR beta chains were annotated as cytomegalovirus-associated.

CDR3 length: 13 residues. The germline V gene encodes CDR1 ENHRY and CDR2 SYGVKD. Primers: 60 Vbeta forward and 13 Jbeta reverse. The method was immunoSEQ multiplex PCR; TCRdb's version includes in-frame clones alone and lacks a portion of them. The table lists over 150,000 clones, approximately 77% of them singletons, with 7% to 9% in the top ten. In regard to this clone: Its matching antigen is unknown.

This sequence joins TRBV10-3 and TRBJ2-5; TRBD2 is a possible D gene (7 bases). The DNA end favors TRBJ2-7, so the J call may be wrong. Sequencing was done on a sample of PBMCs. This clonotype was sampled from a male donor in good health and CMV-seropositive. CDR3: CATKGEGTYEQYF. The CDR3, as DNA: TGTGCCACCAAGGGGGAGGGAACCTACGAGCAGTACTTC.